Each of the 27 T cell receptor beta chains below was sequenced from the same sample in a study of T cells in Graves' hyperthyroidism and ophthalmopathy. Template material for amplifying TCR beta CDR3 regions consisted of RNA transcripts. HTBI primers drove first-round RT-PCR of the TCR CDR3. Using its own MiXCR run on the multiplex PCR reads, TCRdb lists one record per CDR3 protein. The sample shows about 640,000 distinct CDR3 sequences, less than 25% of them seen only once. Sequenced sample: blood. These receptors were obtained from a man younger than 40 with Graves' ophthalmopathy.

This clonotype was seen only a few times. The chain couples TRBV2 to TRBJ2-3, with a weak D call TRBD1 (5 bases). Deletions cut 8 bases from V and 0 bases from J, with 9 bases between. The CDR3 sequence is 13 residues long. Germline CDR1 is SNHLY and CDR2 is FYNNEI. In DNA form, the CDR3 reads TGTGCCAGCTGGACACGGAGCACAGATACGCAGTATTTT. It is translated as CASWTRSTDTQYF.

The rearrangement uses TRBV5-4 and TRBJ2-5; possible D gene TRBD2, 5 bases. This CDR3 spans 14 amino acids. Trimming took 0 bases from V and 2 from J, leaving 8 bases between them. Germline loops: CDR1 SGHNT, CDR2 YYREEE (reference sequence). The CDR3 here is CASSLASGQETQYF. Here the CDR3 DNA reads TGTGCCAGCAGCTTGGCTTCGGGACAAGAGACCCAGTACTTC.

This clonotype appeared once. A clone one base away is much larger, so this may be a read error. This chain uses TRBV11-2 with TRBJ2-2; 9 bases map to TRBD2. The J segment lost 7 bases and the V segment lost 0 bases, leaving 6 bases of the junction unmatched. This CDR3 is built from 16 residues. Germline V CDR1 and CDR2: SGHAT, FQNNGV. Here the CDR3 reads CASSLEAGGGIGELFF. DNA for the CDR3: TGTGCCAGCAGCTTAGAAGCGGGAGGTGGCATCGGGGAGCTGTTTTTT.

This clonotype turned up a few times. V is TRBV6-1 and J is TRBJ1-2; D is possibly TRBD1 (5 bases). The CDR3 spans 13 residues. Between the trimmed V and J ends, which lost 7 bases and 3 bases, there was a span of 12 bases. Germline V gene data show CDR1 as MNHNS and CDR2 as SASEGT. DNA of the CDR3: TGTGCCAGCACGGGCAGGGAGGACTATGGCTACACCTTC. Its protein is CASTGREDYGYTF.

Comment on this clonotype: Given the absence of the conserved phenylalanine or tryptophan at the CDR3 end, a read error is likely. The V call is TRBV27, the J call TRBJ2-5, with D perhaps being TRBD1 or TRBD2 (5 bases each). The CDR3 totals 16 residues. The germline V gene has CDR1 MNHEY and CDR2 SMNVEV (reference sequence). V was cut by 4 bases and J by 3 bases, with 18 bases left in between. The CDR3 coding sequence is TGTGCCAGCAGTTGGTCCGGGAAGGGGACCAAAGAGACCCAGTACGTC. It specifies CASSWSGKGTKETQYV.

The V gene is TRBV14, the J gene TRBJ2-7; D possibly corresponds to TRBD1 (6 bases). The V gene's germline CDR1 is SGHDN and CDR2 FVKESK. With 1 base removed from V and 2 bases from J, the gap between germline ends came to 15 bases. The CDR3 totals 16 residues. CDR3 DNA sequence: TGTGCCAGCAGCCAAGGGGTCACAGGGCATACCTACGAGCAGTACTTC. This gives the protein CASSQGVTGHTYEQYF.

This clonotype was counted ten times or more. The rearrangement uses TRBV7-2 and TRBJ2-3; 11 bases align to TRBD2. CDR1 is SGHTA, CDR2 FQGNSA, per germline. The length of the CDR3 is 16 residues. With 7 bases clipped from V and 2 bases from J, the junction kept 8 bases outside the gene matches. In nucleotides, the CDR3 is TGTGCCAGCACAATTCGACTAGCGGGATACACAGATACGCAGTATTTT. This codes for CASTIRLAGYTDTQYF.

The chain joins TRBV6-1 to TRBJ1-1; D not resolved. The germline V and J ends were trimmed by 7 bases and 6 bases, with 15 bases remaining between them. CDR3 length: 13 amino acids. The germline gives CDR1 MNHNS, CDR2 SASEGT. CDR3 sequence: CASTLDLGAEAFF. In DNA form, the CDR3 reads TGTGCCAGCACTCTGGACCTGGGCGCTGAAGCTTTCTTT.

This clonotype was observed once. This chain joins TRBV19 and TRBJ2-2; D unclear. CDR1 is LNHDA, CDR2 SQIVND, per germline (reference sequence). The germline V and J ends were trimmed by 1 base and 2 bases, with 11 bases remaining between them. CDR3 length: 16 residues. CDR3 residues: CASSIALPGNTGELFF. The CDR3 bases are TGTGCCAGTAGTATAGCTCTGCCAGGCAACACCGGGGAGCTGTTTTTT.

There are many counts of this clonotype. The chain has TRBV28 and TRBJ1-5; D may be TRBD1 (5 bases). Deletions cut 2 bases from V and 6 bases from J, with 11 bases between. The CDR3 runs 14 residues. Germline V lookup: CDR1 MDHEN, CDR2 SYDVKM. In DNA form, the CDR3 reads TGTGCCAGCAGTTTACCCAGGGTGGGTCAGCCCCAGCATTTT. Amino acid sequence: CASSLPRVGQPQHF.

J is TRBJ1-5 and V is TRBV20-1; 7 bases align to TRBD1. The length of the CDR3 is 12 residues. The V and J ends lost 7 bases and 7 bases, in that order; junction bases with no gene match: 7. CDR1 and CDR2 (germline): DFQATT, SNEGSKA (reference sequence). Here the CDR3 reads CSVWDSQQPQHF. The DNA of the CDR3 is TGCAGTGTCTGGGACAGCCAGCAGCCCCAGCATTTT.

For this clonotype: A much larger clone differs by one base, so this may be a read error. The genes are TRBV5-1 and TRBJ2-7; no reliable D call. V dropped 4 bases and J dropped 7 bases, with 21 bases sitting between them. The CDR3 has 15 amino acids. The germline CDR1 and CDR2 sequences are SGHRS and YFSETQ. The CDR3 DNA reads TGCGCCAGCAGCGACGGAGCTCTCCGAAACAATGAGCAGTACTTC. It specifies CASSDGALRNNEQYF.

This clonotype was seen more than once but under ten times. The chain employs TRBV9 and TRBJ1-4; D gene uncertain. Trimming shortened V by 3 bases and J by 7 bases, and 13 bases separated the two germline ends. This CDR3 is built from 14 residues. Germline V gene sequence: CDR1 SGDLS, CDR2 YYNGEE. The CDR3: CASSEASNTEKLFF. The CDR3 DNA sequence: TGTGCCAGCAGCGAAGCGAGTAATACTGAAAAACTGTTTTTT.

The chain employs TRBV5-4 and TRBJ2-3, with 14 bases fitting TRBD2. CDR1 is SGHNT and CDR2 is YYREEE in the germline V gene (reference sequence). CDR3 size: 15 residues. After removal of 0 bases from V and 11 bases from J, the junction contained 5 bases not matched to a gene. The CDR3 nucleotides are TGTGCCAGCAGCTTGGCCGGGACTAGCGGGAGCGTGCAGTATTTT. This encodes CASSLAGTSGSVQYF.

The V gene is TRBV20-1, the J gene TRBJ1-1; 9 bases agree with TRBD1. Trimming cost V 5 bases and J 5 bases; bases outside gene matches: 9. The CDR3 runs 14 residues. Germline-derived CDR1 and CDR2 are DFQATT and SNEGSKA (reference sequence). CDR3 sequence reads: CSAFKQGARTEAFF. The CDR3 DNA reads as TGCAGTGCTTTTAAACAGGGGGCGAGAACTGAAGCTTTCTTT.

This clonotype was seen at least ten times. The chain recombines TRBV18 with TRBJ2-1; 7 bases map to TRBD1. Germline V lookup: CDR1 KGHSH, CDR2 LQKENI. This CDR3 spans 14 amino acids. The junction had 9 bases not matched to a gene; V was cut back by 5 bases and J by 8 bases. CDR3 region: CASSATQGRHEQFF. CDR3 sequence (DNA): TGTGCCAGCTCAGCTACACAGGGGAGACATGAGCAGTTCTTC.

In this sample, this clonotype turned up many times. V usage is TRBV20-1 and J usage is TRBJ2-1, with D possibly being TRBD1 (5 bases). Trimming shortened V by 4 bases and J by 8 bases, and 24 bases separated the two germline ends. CDR1 DFQATT and CDR2 SNEGSKA come from the germline V gene (reference sequence). The CDR3 is 16 residues long. CDR3: CSAIHQTGFPRDEQFF. CDR3 in DNA: TGCAGTGCTATCCATCAAACTGGATTTCCCAGGGATGAGCAGTTCTTC.

This clonotype showed up many times. The gene calls are TRBV3-1 and TRBJ1-1, with no clear D. This CDR3 has 12 amino acids. Germline CDR1 and CDR2: LGHDT and YNNKEL (reference sequence). V was pared by 4 bases and J by 2 bases, with 5 bases between. CDR3 residues: CASSPANTEAFF. In DNA form, the CDR3 reads TGTGCCAGCAGCCCTGCCAACACTGAAGCTTTCTTT. Full variable domain (missing parts from reference TRBV3-1 and TRBJ1-1): DTAVSQTPKYLVTQMGNDKSIKCEQNLGHDTMYWYKQDSKKFLKIMFSYNNKELIINETVPNRFSPKSPDKAHLNLHINSLELGDSAVYFCASSPANTEAFFGQGTRLTVV.

There are many counts of this clonotype. This chain uses TRBV20-1 with TRBJ2-1; 11 positions match TRBD2. The germline V gene encodes CDR1 DFQATT and CDR2 SNEGSKA (reference sequence). Trimming cost V 6 bases and J 4 bases; bases outside gene matches: 11. This CDR3 has 16 residues. The CDR3 coding sequence is TGCAGTGCAAAGACCTTGACTAGCGGGAATTACAATGAGCAGTTCTTC. This encodes CSAKTLTSGNYNEQFF.

The V and J genes are TRBV20-1 and TRBJ2-7; D unclear. With 6 bases removed from V and 0 bases from J, the gap between germline ends came to 15 bases. This CDR3 contains 14 residues. Germline CDR1 reads DFQATT; CDR2 reads SNEGSKA (reference sequence). The CDR3: CSAAPAPLSYEQYF. CDR3 in DNA: TGCAGTGCCGCCCCGGCCCCACTCTCCTACGAGCAGTACTTC.

This clonotype showed up just a few times. The chain joins TRBV11-2 to TRBJ2-7, with 7 bases aligning to TRBD2. J lost 1 base, V lost 5 bases, and 8 bases had no gene match. The CDR3 is 15 residues long. CDR1 and CDR2 from the germline V gene are SGHAT and FQNNGV. The CDR3, as DNA: TGTGCCAGCAGCCATACTAGCGCGGGTTCCTACGAGCAGTACTTC. Its translation is CASSHTSAGSYEQYF.

This clonotype was found a few times. This chain connects TRBV5-1 to TRBJ1-3, with D hard to call. The ends were cut back, 3 bases at V and 6 bases at J, with 10 bases in the middle. The CDR3 runs to 13 residues. In germline, CDR1 is SGHRS, CDR2 YFSETQ. Here the CDR3 DNA reads TGCGCCAGCAGCTCGGGAGTAGAAAACACCATATATTTT. Its translation: CASSSGVENTIYF.

This chain links TRBV6-1 with TRBJ1-1; unclear D gene. Germline V CDR1 and CDR2: MNHNS, SASEGT. There are 13 residues in the CDR3. The V and J ends lost 5 bases and 3 bases respectively, with 10 bases between them. This chain's CDR3 is CASSYRRDTEAFF. As DNA, the CDR3 is TGTGCCAGCAGTTATAGACGGGACACTGAAGCTTTCTTT.

This clonotype showed up just a few times. The chain is built from TRBV7-9 and TRBJ2-5; 7 positions match TRBD2. The CDR3 loop spans 15 amino acids. V shed 3 bases, J shed 3 bases, and the junction held 7 bases outside the gene matches. The germline V gene encodes CDR1 SEHNR and CDR2 FQNEAQ (reference sequence). The CDR3 protein is CASSFLAEEEETQYF. For the CDR3, the DNA is TGTGCCAGCAGCTTTCTAGCGGAGGAAGAAGAGACCCAGTACTTC.

CDR3 in amino acids: CASSRSGTSGRSEQYF. The DNA of the CDR3 is TGTGCCAGCAGCCGTTCCGGGACTAGCGGGAGGAGCGAGCAGTACTTC. The chain joins TRBV7-3 to TRBJ2-7, with 15 bases matching TRBD2. Per germline, CDR1 SGHTA and CDR2 FQGTGA. The ends lost 5 bases at V and 6 bases at J; junction bases unmatched: 8. CDR3 length equals 16 residues. The whole variable domain, remainder taken from reference TRBV7-3 and TRBJ2-7, is GAGVSQTPSNKVTEKGKYVELRCDPISGHTALYWYRQSLGQGPEFLIYFQGTGAADDSGLPNDRFFAVRPEGSVSTLKIQRTERGDSAVYLCASSRSGTSGRSEQYFGPGTRLTVT.

V is TRBV9 and J is TRBJ1-6; perhaps TRBD1 as D (6 bases). This CDR3 has 15 residues. Trimming cost V 3 bases and J 5 bases, with 12 bases left between them. Germline V lookup: CDR1 SGDLS, CDR2 YYNGEE. The chain's CDR3 is CASSGATGNNSPLHF. CDR3 nucleotides: TGTGCCAGCAGCGGAGCGACAGGAAATAATTCACCCCTCCACTTT.

The rearrangement links TRBV12-3 or TRBV12-4 to TRBJ1-5, with D unclear. The CDR3 extends over 14 amino acids. V lost 3 bases, J lost 6 bases, and 12 bases lay in between. The DNA for the CDR3 is TGTGCCAGCAGTTTCTCGGGAGGTAGTCAGCCCCAGCATTTT. Its translation is CASSFSGGSQPQHF.